This entry concerns a single T cell receptor beta chain. Its antigen is undetermined. These data are taken from a study of shared clonotypes between healthy human individuals. Study-wide results and limits: The authors sampled blood alone, and tissue repertoires likely differ.

The CDR3 is 14 residues long. Germline V gives CDR1 SEHNR, CDR2 FQNEAQ (reference sequence). With 5 bases clipped from V and 6 bases from J, the junction kept 5 bases outside the gene matches. The input for sorted-subset replicate PCRs was around 210 ng DNA, 30,000 or so T cell genomes. Measured with immunoSEQ multiplex PCR; TCRdb has only the in-frame clones, and not every one. There are hundreds of thousands of clones in the sample; roughly 96% occur only once, and more than 0.085% lies in the top ten. Naive CD8 populations comprised CD45RO-negative cells positively selected for CCR7, excluding terminally differentiated effector memory CD45RA+ cells.

This sequence was found in a woman aged 30 to 39 in good health. J is TRBJ2-2 and V is TRBV7-9; TRBD1 agrees at 8 bases. Sequencing was done on a sample of naive CD8+ T cells sorted from blood. The DNA of the CDR3 is TGTGCCAGCAGCACCGACAGGGGATCCGGGGAGCTGTTTTTT. Its translation is CASSTDRGSGELFF.